Shown below are 25 T cell receptor beta chains from a single sample sequenced in a study of post-analysis software for immune sequencing data. Sequencing libraries made from TCR beta cDNA carried unique molecular identifiers. TCRdb fed the PCR reads into MiXCR, producing one record per CDR3 protein. The sample gives some 800,000 distinct CDR3 sequences, just over 45% of which show up once; approximately 5% is in the top ten. Study-wide results and limits: TRBV segments more frequent in patients than in controls numbered about 5 and included TRBV5-6, TRBV5-1 and TRBV20-1.

No antigens are known for them. The source material was blood. The source of these receptors is a girl aged 10-17 years with multiple sclerosis.

The CDR3 sequence is CASAPGGEEQYF. CDR3 in DNA: TGCGCCAGCGCCCCGGGGGGCGAGGAGCAGTACTTC. This sequence joins TRBV5-1 and TRBJ2-7, with a weak D call TRBD2 (7 bases). The germline V gene encodes CDR1 SGHRS and CDR2 YFSETQ. CDR3 length: 12 residues. V shed 7 bases and J shed 7 bases, with 15 bases lying between them.

There are a few counts of this clonotype. The chain combines TRBV28 with TRBJ2-1; possibly TRBD2 for D (6 bases). Germline V gene data show CDR1 as MDHEN and CDR2 as SYDVKM. The V gene lost 5 bases and the J gene lost 6 bases, with 11 bases spanning the gap. The CDR3 consists of 13 residues. CDR3 residues: CASSAGPVNEQFF. The CDR3 DNA follows: TGTGCCAGCAGTGCGGGACCGGTCAATGAGCAGTTCTTC.

This clonotype was counted once. The V gene is TRBV27, the J gene TRBJ2-1, with D uncertain. Germline lookup yields CDR1 MNHEY and CDR2 SMNVEV (reference sequence). The CDR3 totals 14 residues. Trimming took off 7 bases at V and 0 bases at J, with 10 bases between the two ends. The CDR3, as DNA: TGTGCCAGCAATTCCGGTGGCTCCTACAATGAGCAGTTCTTC. Encoded protein: CASNSGGSYNEQFF.

This chain uses TRBV20-1 with TRBJ2-1, with a tentative D call TRBD1 (6 bases). The V gene's germline CDR1 is DFQATT and CDR2 SNEGSKA (reference sequence). V shed 3 bases and J shed 5 bases, with 14 bases lying between them. This CDR3 is built from 14 residues. The CDR3 DNA follows: TGCAGTGCTAGCCGCTTACAGGGTCACAATGAGCAGTTCTTC. Translated: CSASRLQGHNEQFF.

The V gene is TRBV25-1, the J gene TRBJ2-7, with 11 bases matching TRBD1. CDR3 length: 19 amino acids. V was pared by 4 bases and J by 0 bases, with 14 bases of the junction left unmatched. The germline gives CDR1 MGHDK, CDR2 SYGVNS. The CDR3 is CASSGPDRGRLRSSYEQYF. DNA for the CDR3: TGTGCCAGCAGTGGTCCGGACAGGGGGCGACTAAGGAGCTCCTACGAGCAGTACTTC.

Only a few counts were recorded for this clonotype. Written as DNA, the CDR3 is TGCGCCAGCGGTAATAGCGGGGGGACCCAAGAGACCCAGTACTTC. As protein: CASGNSGGTQETQYF. The chain couples TRBV4-1 to TRBJ2-5; TRBD2 matches at 10 bases. The CDR3 runs 15 residues. CDR1 MGHRA and CDR2 YSYEKL come from the germline V gene. V trimming: 8 bases; J trimming: 1 base; junction bases outside the gene matches: 7.

The V gene is TRBV14, the J gene TRBJ2-5; no clear D gene. Germline CDR1 reads SGHDN; CDR2 reads FVKESK. The ends were cut back, 4 bases at V and 3 bases at J, with 12 bases in the middle. The CDR3 runs 14 residues. CDR3 sequence (DNA): TGTGCCAGCAGCCTTTCTAGGACGAAAGAGACCCAGTACTTC. Translated: CASSLSRTKETQYF.

The chain uses TRBV28 and TRBJ2-7, with D uncertain. The CDR3 has 12 amino acids. The germline gives CDR1 MDHEN, CDR2 SYDVKM. V was trimmed by 7 bases and J by 3 bases, leaving 10 bases between them. CDR3 nucleotides: TGTGCCAGCAAGTCGGTTTACTACGAGCAGTACTTC. This codes for CASKSVYYEQYF.

This clonotype was counted only a few times. The chain is built from TRBV18 and TRBJ2-5; a weak D match, TRBD2 (6 bases). The J call is in doubt because the DNA end fits TRBJ2-7 better. This CDR3 region has 13 residues. Germline values: CDR1 KGHSH, CDR2 LQKENI. Here the CDR3 reads CASSPRRVNEQYF. Here the CDR3 DNA reads TGTGCCAGCTCACCACGGAGGGTGAACGAGCAGTACTTC.

This chain uses TRBV13 with TRBJ1-6; 8 bases agree with TRBD1. Unmatched junction bases numbered 4, after V lost 3 bases and J lost 9 bases. The CDR3 has 14 residues. The germline CDR1 and CDR2 sequences are PRHDT and FYEKMQ (reference sequence). The CDR3: CASSFRQGSSPLHF. The CDR3 bases are TGTGCCAGCAGCTTCCGACAGGGGAGTTCACCCCTCCACTTT.

This chain joins TRBV6-1 and TRBJ2-4, with D unclear. Matching the DNA end better, TRBJ2-7 makes the J call doubtful. Germline V gives CDR1 MNHNS, CDR2 SASEGT. This CDR3 is built from 14 residues. The CDR3 sequence is CASRHQRVRAEQYF. CDR3 nucleotides: TGTGCCAGCAGACATCAACGGGTGCGTGCCGAGCAGTACTTC.

This clonotype was counted between two and nine times. The rearrangement uses TRBV20-1 and TRBJ2-7, with TRBD2 identical over 9 bases. With V trimmed by 6 bases and J by 2 bases, 8 bases remained unmatched. From germline, CDR1 is DFQATT and CDR2 SNEGSKA (reference sequence). The CDR3 spans 14 residues. Here the CDR3 reads CSASTSGPTYEQYF. DNA for the CDR3: TGCAGTGCCAGTACTAGCGGGCCCACCTACGAGCAGTACTTC.

The chain uses TRBV3-1 and TRBJ2-7, with 9 positions matching TRBD2. The ends lost 2 bases at V and 3 bases at J; junction bases unmatched: 8. CDR3 length: 16 amino acids. Per germline, CDR1 LGHDT and CDR2 YNNKEL (reference sequence). In DNA, the CDR3 is TGTGCCAGCAGCCAAAATTCTCTAGCGGGGTTCTACGAGCAGTACTTC. Amino acid sequence: CASSQNSLAGFYEQYF.

The rearrangement joins TRBV3-1 to TRBJ2-5, with D hard to call. The germline V and J ends were trimmed by 0 bases and 4 bases, with 18 bases remaining between them. The germline V gene has CDR1 LGHDT and CDR2 YNNKEL (reference sequence). The CDR3 has 17 residues. The CDR3 loop reads CASSQERRPHDPETQYF. Here the CDR3 DNA reads TGTGCCAGCAGCCAAGAGCGGAGACCTCACGACCCAGAGACCCAGTACTTC.

This clonotype was detected a few times. This chain uses TRBV20-1 with TRBJ2-5, with 7 bases fitting TRBD1. The CDR3 totals 14 residues. Germline V CDR1 and CDR2: DFQATT, SNEGSKA (reference sequence). J gave up 5 bases and V 5 bases, and 11 bases lay outside the gene matches. The CDR3 here is CSADATGRGETQYF. The CDR3, as DNA: TGCAGTGCTGACGCGACAGGGAGAGGCGAGACCCAGTACTTC.

In the case of this clonotype: One end of the junction is discordant with germline, which a read error may explain. The chain couples TRBV7-3 to TRBJ2-1, with D maybe TRBD2 (6 bases). This CDR3 contains 16 residues. Germline lookup yields CDR1 SGHTA and CDR2 FQGTGA. CDR3 DNA: TGTGCCAGCAGCTTAGTAGCGGCCAGCTCCCACAATGAGCAGTTCTTC. It is translated as CASSLVAASSHNEQFF.

This chain connects TRBV7-9 to TRBJ1-5, with 10 bases fitting TRBD1. V trimming: 1 base; J trimming: 5 bases; junction bases outside the gene matches: 5. The germline CDR1 and CDR2 sequences are SEHNR and FQNEAQ (reference sequence). The CDR3 totals 16 residues. CDR3 nucleotides: TGTGCCAGCAGCTTAGGGACAGGGGGACAGTATCAGCCCCAGCATTTT. It codes for CASSLGTGGQYQPQHF.

The chain couples TRBV7-9 to TRBJ1-4; D unclear. Germline loops: CDR1 SEHNR, CDR2 FQNEAQ (reference sequence). Trimming shortened V by 6 bases and J by 6 bases, and 8 bases separated the two germline ends. The CDR3 is 12 amino acids. In DNA form, the CDR3 reads TGTGCCAGCAGGCAAAAAGATGAAAAACTGTTTTTT. Translation gives CASRQKDEKLFF.

There are a few counts of this clonotype. CDR3 loop: CSAPGQDSYNSPLHF. In DNA form, the CDR3 reads TGCAGTGCACCCGGACAAGACTCCTATAATTCACCCCTCCACTTT. V usage is TRBV20-1 and J usage is TRBJ1-6; tentatively, D is TRBD1 (5 bases). Trimming took 6 bases from V and 0 from J, leaving 12 bases between them. The CDR3 has 15 residues. CDR1 and CDR2 from the germline V gene are DFQATT and SNEGSKA (reference sequence).

This clonotype occurred a few times. The chain joins TRBV3-1 to TRBJ2-1; 9 bases map to TRBD1. Germline-derived CDR1 and CDR2 are LGHDT and YNNKEL (reference sequence). The CDR3 extends over 17 amino acids. V trimming: 2 bases; J trimming: 5 bases; junction bases outside the gene matches: 10. For the CDR3, the DNA is TGTGCCAGCAGCCAACACACGGGACAGGGCGAAGACAATGAGCAGTTCTTC. Residues: CASSQHTGQGEDNEQFF.

In its sample, this clonotype was seen a few times. The chain uses TRBV11-2 and TRBJ1-5; D is ambiguous. The CDR3 is 14 amino acids. Trimming left V 1 base short and J 3 bases short, with 7 bases between. Per germline, CDR1 SGHAT and CDR2 FQNNGV. CDR3 amino acids: CASSLVGVNQPQHF. The CDR3 nucleotides are TGTGCCAGCAGCTTAGTCGGGGTCAATCAGCCCCAGCATTTT. The full variable domain, with the rest looked up from reference TRBV11-2 and TRBJ1-5, is EAGVAQSPRYKIIEKRQSVAFWCNPISGHATLYWYQQILGQGPKLLIQFQNNGVVDDSQLPKDRFSAERLKGVDSTLKIQPAKLEDSAVYLCASSLVGVNQPQHFGDGTRLSIL.

The V and J genes are TRBV7-9 and TRBJ2-3, with 10 bases matching TRBD2. This CDR3 region has 15 residues. J lost 0 bases, V lost 8 bases, and 5 bases had no gene match. CDR1 SEHNR and CDR2 FQNEAQ come from the germline V gene (reference sequence). CDR3 nucleotides: TGTGCCAGCGGGGGACTAGCGACGAGCACAGATACGCAGTATTTT. It specifies CASGGLATSTDTQYF. Combining the CDR3 with reference TRBV7-9 and TRBJ2-3 gives the whole variable domain DTGVSQNPRHKITKRGQNVTFRCDPISEHNRLYWYRQTLGQGPEFLTYFQNEAQLEKSRLLSDRFSAERPKGSFSTLEIQRTEQGDSAMYLCASGGLATSTDTQYFGPGTRLTVL.

This chain links TRBV29-1 with TRBJ2-7; 9 positions agree with TRBD1. V lost 4 bases, J lost 2 bases, and 3 bases stayed unmatched. Germline CDR1 is SQVTM and CDR2 is ANQGSEA. CDR3 size: 13 residues. CDR3 sequence reads: CSVAWDRAYEQYF. The DNA of the CDR3 is TGCAGCGTTGCTTGGGACAGGGCCTACGAGCAGTACTTC.

J is TRBJ1-2 and V is TRBV29-1, with D unresolved. V shed 7 bases and J shed 3 bases, with 12 bases lying between them. This CDR3 has 12 amino acids. Germline CDR1 reads SQVTM; CDR2 reads ANQGSEA. The CDR3, as DNA: TGCAGCGCTGAGGCAGGCGACTATGGCTACACCTTC. Its translation is CSAEAGDYGYTF.

The V call is TRBV7-2, the J call TRBJ2-7, with TRBD1 identical over 8 bases. Germline-derived CDR1 and CDR2 are SGHTA and FQGNSA. The CDR3 runs 15 residues. The trim removed 5 bases at V and 1 base at J, leaving 7 bases unmatched. The CDR3 region has the DNA TGTGCCAGCAGCCGCCGGACAGGGAAGTCCTACGAGCAGTACTTC. This translates into CASSRRTGKSYEQYF.